This T cell receptor beta chain was found in a study of identical twins. TCRdb analysed the 5' RACE reads with MiXCR anew, one entry per CDR3 protein. The sample contains 250,000 to 300,000 distinct CDR3 sequences, less than 9.5% of which appear only once. The V gene lost 4 bases and the J gene lost 2 bases, with 12 bases spanning the gap. Per the germline V gene, CDR1 is LGHDT and CDR2 is YNNKEL (reference sequence). The CDR3 sequence is 14 residues long. This clonotype has more than one count but fewer than ten. This same sample was also part of a study on yellow fever vaccine responses in identical twins.

The sample comprised CD8+ T cells sorted from blood. This receptor was identified in a woman younger than 35 in good health. The chain combines TRBV3-1 with TRBJ2-7; the D gene is possibly TRBD1 (6 bases). The CDR3: CASSPTGNPYEQYF. CDR3 nucleotide sequence: TGTGCCAGCAGCCCTACAGGGAACCCCTACGAGCAGTACTTC.